The T cell receptor beta chain described here comes from a study of blood T cell repertoires in COVID-19. V gave up 4 bases and J gave up 8 bases, with 18 bases separating them. The germline CDR1 and CDR2 sequences are SGHRS and YFSETQ. The CDR3 totals 15 residues. Sequencing used immunoSEQ multiplex PCR; TCRdb keeps in-frame clones, though not all of them. This sample carries some 150,000 clones, approximately 87% of them seen once, and the ten largest clones take around 4.3%. The chain combines TRBV5-1 with TRBJ1-4, with a possible D match to TRBD1 (6 bases). This receptor was obtained from a woman between 45 and 65 years old who had recovered from COVID-19. The sample comprised PBMCs or T cells enriched from blood (not recorded which). As DNA, the CDR3 is TGCGCCAGCAGCATCCAACAGGGTTCGGGCGAAAAACTGTTTTTT. This encodes CASSIQQGSGEKLFF.